Below, 16 T cell receptor beta chains from the same sample are listed, as sequenced in a study of shared clonotypes between healthy human individuals. Generated by immunoSEQ multiplex PCR, the TCRdb table keeps only in-frame clones and is missing some. The table records approximately 1,500,000 clones, roughly 95% of them present only once. Material: naive CD4+ T cells sorted from blood. Subset denoted: CD45RA+ positively selected. The receptors shown here come from a man aged 30-40 years in good health.

V is TRBV5-6 and J is TRBJ2-5; perhaps TRBD2 as D (7 bases). Germline CDR1 reads SGHDT; CDR2 reads YYEEEE. There are 15 residues in the CDR3. Trimming cost V 2 bases and J 7 bases, with 18 bases left between them. CDR3 nucleotide sequence: TGTGCCAGCAGCTTCGGACTAGAAGGGGGTAGGACCCAGTACTTC. As protein: CASSFGLEGGRTQYF.

This clone has just one count. The chain links TRBV18 to TRBJ2-3; TRBD2 matches at 8 bases. The length of the CDR3 is 20 residues. Losses at the gene ends were 6 bases for V and 1 base for J; bases not matched to a gene: 21. Germline loops: CDR1 KGHSH, CDR2 LQKENI. The CDR3 protein is CASSGTRGLAGPSGTDTQYF. The CDR3 DNA follows: TGTGCCAGCTCGGGGACCAGGGGCCTAGCGGGCCCAAGCGGCACAGATACGCAGTATTTT.

The CDR3 DNA reads as TGTGCCAGCTCACTGACTCCGAAGATCCAAGAGACCCAGTACTTC. It yields the protein CASSLTPKIQETQYF. This chain joins TRBV18 and TRBJ2-5, with D hard to call. Germline CDR1 KGHSH, CDR2 LQKENI. With 4 bases removed from V and 1 base from J, the gap between germline ends came to 13 bases. CDR3 size: 15 residues.

The chain recombines TRBV5-1 with TRBJ2-2; maybe TRBD2 (6 bases). The length of the CDR3 is 15 residues. Germline V CDR1 and CDR2: SGHRS, YFSETQ. Trimming stripped 4 bases from V and 1 base from J, with 11 bases between. In DNA, the CDR3 is TGCGCCAGCAGCGGGGCTAGCGAGAACACCGGGGAGCTGTTTTTT. This sequence encodes CASSGASENTGELFF.

The V gene is TRBV18, the J gene TRBJ2-7; perhaps TRBD1 as D (6 bases). The CDR3 contains 19 residues. Trimming pared 0 bases from V and 0 bases from J, leaving 21 bases between. Germline CDR1 reads KGHSH; CDR2 reads LQKENI. The CDR3 DNA follows: TGTGCCAGCTCACCACCCCGGGGCCGCCAGGGGTTTAGCTCCTACGAGCAGTACTTC. Residues: CASSPPRGRQGFSSYEQYF.

The chain combines TRBV11-2 with TRBJ1-4; D is undetermined. CDR1 SGHAT and CDR2 FQNNGV come from the germline V gene. This CDR3 contains 13 residues. V was cut by 5 bases and J by 5 bases, with 9 bases left in between. The CDR3 nucleotides are TGTGCCAGCAGCCCGGGAAGAAATGAAAAACTGTTTTTT. Amino acids: CASSPGRNEKLFF.

This sequence joins TRBV2 and TRBJ1-1; TRBD1 matches at 9 bases. V was pared by 5 bases and J by 5 bases, with 6 bases of the junction left unmatched. The V gene's germline CDR1 is SNHLY and CDR2 FYNNEI. The CDR3 sequence is 14 residues long. The CDR3 bases are TGTGCCAGCAGTAAACAGGGGGCCGGGACTGAAGCTTTCTTT. Translated: CASSKQGAGTEAFF.

This rearrangement joins TRBV5-1 to TRBJ2-1, with 9 bases that match TRBD1. This CDR3 is 15 amino acids long. Per germline, CDR1 SGHRS and CDR2 YFSETQ. The junction had 6 bases not matched to a gene; V was cut back by 4 bases and J by 4 bases. The CDR3: CASSHGQGLYNEQFF. The CDR3 DNA reads as TGCGCCAGCAGCCATGGACAGGGGCTATACAATGAGCAGTTCTTC. Filled out from reference TRBV5-1 and TRBJ2-1, the complete variable domain reads KAGVTQTPRYLIKTRGQQVTLSCSPISGHRSVSWYQQTPGQGLQFLFEYFSETQRNKGNFPGRFSGRQFSNSRSEMNVSTLELGDSALYLCASSHGQGLYNEQFFGPGTRLTVL.

The genes are TRBV7-8 and TRBJ2-3; D call uncertain. In germline, CDR1 is SGHVS, CDR2 FQNEAQ. V was clipped by 4 bases and J by 2 bases, with 10 bases between them. The CDR3 runs to 14 residues. The DNA of the CDR3 is TGTGCCAGCAGCTCCTGGGTCGACACAGATACGCAGTATTTT. Translated: CASSSWVDTDTQYF.

The V gene is TRBV28, the J gene TRBJ1-5, with 11 nucleotides matching TRBD1. The ends lost 6 bases at V and 0 bases at J; junction bases unmatched: 10. CDR1 MDHEN and CDR2 SYDVKM come from the germline V gene. The CDR3 runs 18 residues. In DNA, the CDR3 is TGTGCCAGCAGAACCGGGACAGGGGGTTATGATAGCAATCAGCCCCAGCATTTT. The encoded protein is CASRTGTGGYDSNQPQHF.

The V and J genes are TRBV5-4 and TRBJ2-7; TRBD2 aligns across 7 bases. With V trimmed by 7 bases and J by 2 bases, 12 bases remained unmatched. Germline lookup yields CDR1 SGHNT and CDR2 YYREEE (reference sequence). The CDR3 loop spans 15 amino acids. The CDR3 DNA sequence: TGTGCCAGCCCTCAAGTGCGGGGGTTCCCCTACGAGCAGTACTTC. It encodes CASPQVRGFPYEQYF.

V and J are TRBV19 and TRBJ1-2; D remains unclear. CDR1 is LNHDA, CDR2 SQIVND, per germline (reference sequence). The length of the CDR3 is 11 residues. V was pared by 5 bases and J by 4 bases, with 5 bases between. CDR3 DNA: TGTGCCAGTAGTGCCAGCTATGGCTACACCTTC. Encoded protein: CASSASYGYTF.

The chain uses TRBV20-1 and TRBJ2-3; D not resolved. The CDR3 covers 11 residues. Germline V CDR1 and CDR2: DFQATT, SNEGSKA (reference sequence). CDR3 coding DNA: TGCAGCCCGTCTAGGTTGGATACGCAGTATTTT. It encodes CSPSRLDTQYF.

The V gene is TRBV27, the J gene TRBJ1-3, with TRBD1 identical over 8 bases. CDR3 length equals 16 residues. CDR1 is MNHEY, CDR2 SMNVEV, per germline (reference sequence). Trimming cost V 5 bases and J 1 base; bases outside gene matches: 7. CDR3 DNA: TGTGCCAGCAGTATAACAGGGGGTTATTCTGGAAACACCATATATTTT. Translated, it gives CASSITGGYSGNTIYF.

The chain uses TRBV10-2 and TRBJ2-3; TRBD1 is a possible D gene (5 bases). This CDR3 has 12 residues. The germline V gene encodes CDR1 WSHSY and CDR2 SAAADI. Between the trimmed V and J ends, which lost 8 bases and 3 bases, there was a span of 9 bases. The CDR3 DNA sequence: TGCGCCAGCGGGGCTCTAACAGATACGCAGTATTTT. It specifies CASGALTDTQYF.

The gene calls are TRBV9 and TRBJ1-2; D is unresolved. Trimming pared 6 bases from V and 8 bases from J, leaving 17 bases between. CDR1 SGDLS and CDR2 YYNGEE come from the germline V gene. The CDR3 runs to 13 residues. The CDR3 protein is CASNPNGVGGYTF. CDR3 bases: TGTGCCAGCAACCCCAATGGGGTGGGGGGCTACACCTTC.